The sequence of this T cell receptor beta chain was determined in a study of blood T cell repertoires in COVID-19. Study summary: COVID-19 samples, acute and convalescent, were from the United States, Italy and Spain. Nucleic acid was either cDNA or gDNA, and it came from T cells, B-cell-depleted T cells, or PBMCs.

TCRdb's table, derived via immunoSEQ multiplex PCR, lists solely in-frame clones and lacks some. The profile covers approximately 160,000 clones, with approximately 83% appearing a single time and less than 3.5% taken by the ten largest. Trimming left V 2 bases short and J 0 bases short, with 21 bases between. From germline, CDR1 is MNHNS and CDR2 SASEGT. The CDR3 consists of 19 residues. The sequence was collected from a woman in her sixties or seventies with acute or convalescent COVID-19. Material for sequencing was peripheral blood. The chain links TRBV6-1 to TRBJ2-3, with TRBD2 as a possible D gene (6 bases). CDR3 sequence: CASSETGRRGSLSTDTQYF. CDR3 coding DNA: TGTGCCAGCAGTGAAACAGGTCGGCGGGGCAGTCTAAGCACAGATACGCAGTATTTT.